A single sample gave rise to the 19 T cell receptor beta chains below, sequenced in a study of blood T cell repertoires in COVID-19. TCRdb's table, derived via immunoSEQ multiplex PCR, lists solely in-frame clones and lacks some. The table has 220,000 or so clones, roughly 84% seen once. Sequenced material: PBMCs or T cells enriched from blood (not recorded which). The receptors stem from a woman aged 35 to 49 who had recovered from COVID-19.

The chain uses TRBV28 and TRBJ1-5; D is possibly TRBD1 (5 bases). Trimming pared 7 bases from V and 4 bases from J, leaving 17 bases between. Germline assignment: CDR1 MDHEN and CDR2 SYDVKM. The length of the CDR3 is 15 residues. The CDR3 sequence: CASKDGGVPNQPQHF. CDR3 DNA: TGTGCCAGCAAGGATGGGGGGGTTCCTAATCAGCCCCAGCATTTT.

The V and J genes are TRBV18 and TRBJ2-5, with TRBD2 matching 13 bases. The ends lost 4 bases at V and 5 bases at J; junction bases unmatched: 4. The CDR3 length is 15 residues. Looked up from germline, CDR1 is KGHSH and CDR2 is LQKENI. CDR3 residues: CASSQGLAGRETQYF. CDR3 DNA sequence: TGTGCCAGCTCACAGGGACTAGCGGGACGGGAGACCCAGTACTTC.

V is TRBV7-2 and J is TRBJ1-2; D not certain. V shed 5 bases and J shed 0 bases, with 10 bases lying between them. CDR1 SGHTA and CDR2 FQGNSA come from the germline V gene. The CDR3 loop spans 14 amino acids. The CDR3 protein is CASSPDWSNYGYTF. The CDR3, as DNA: TGTGCCAGCAGCCCTGACTGGTCTAACTATGGCTACACCTTC.

The chain carries TRBV11-2 and TRBJ1-6, with 7 bases that match TRBD1. The trim removed 2 bases at V and 9 bases at J, leaving 7 bases unmatched. The CDR3 length is 15 residues. Germline V gives CDR1 SGHAT, CDR2 FQNNGV. Written as DNA, the CDR3 is TGTGCCAGCAGCTTAACAGGGGATTATCGTTCACCCCTCCACTTT. Its protein product is CASSLTGDYRSPLHF.

The chain combines TRBV2 with TRBJ2-2; possible D gene TRBD2, 5 bases. This CDR3 spans 15 amino acids. Trimming removed 1 base from V and 6 bases from J, with 12 bases in between. CDR1 and CDR2 from the germline V gene are SNHLY and FYNNEI. The CDR3 DNA sequence: TGTGCCAGCAGTGAAGGTCGGGGAGTAGCCGGGGAGCTGTTTTTT. Residues: CASSEGRGVAGELFF.

This chain uses TRBV28 with TRBJ1-4; TRBD1 matches at 9 bases. The germline gives CDR1 MDHEN, CDR2 SYDVKM. The CDR3 runs to 14 residues. Losses at the gene ends were 6 bases for V and 5 bases for J; bases not matched to a gene: 4. CDR3 loop: CASRKTGGNEKLFF. CDR3 DNA: TGTGCCAGCAGGAAAACAGGGGGCAATGAAAAACTGTTTTTT.

The V gene is TRBV29-1, the J gene TRBJ1-2, with TRBD1 matching over 8 bases. V lost 0 bases and J lost 4; bases outside the gene matches: 16. CDR1 is SQVTM and CDR2 is ANQGSEA in the germline V gene. The CDR3 totals 18 residues. CDR3 nucleotides: TGCAGCGTTGAAGAGCCGGCAGGGGGCGCGACTTTTACCTATGGCTACACCTTC. Amino acid sequence: CSVEEPAGGATFTYGYTF.

The genes are TRBV7-2 and TRBJ2-3; 14 bases fit TRBD2. This CDR3 has 19 residues. The V gene end was trimmed by 5 bases and the J gene end by 4 bases; junction bases not matched to a gene: 14. In germline, CDR1 is SGHTA, CDR2 FQGNSA. The CDR3 bases are TGTGCCAGCAGCCTGCGAGGACTAGCGGGAGGCCCCGCCGCAGATACGCAGTATTTT. Translation gives CASSLRGLAGGPAADTQYF.

CDR3 region: CASSGAGEGSEQYF. The CDR3 nucleotides are TGTGCCAGCAGCGGAGCGGGGGAGGGCTCTGAGCAGTACTTC. The chain links TRBV9 to TRBJ2-7; 8 nucleotides match TRBD2. CDR3 length: 14 residues. Germline CDR1 is SGDLS and CDR2 is YYNGEE. Unmatched junction bases numbered 9, after V lost 3 bases and J lost 7 bases.

The rearrangement links TRBV28 to TRBJ1-4; D is possibly TRBD1 (5 bases). Looked up from germline, CDR1 is MDHEN and CDR2 is SYDVKM. Trimming cost V 5 bases and J 4 bases, with 11 bases left between them. This CDR3 has 14 amino acids. CDR3 in amino acids: CASSGRDFNEKLFF. In DNA form, the CDR3 reads TGTGCCAGCAGTGGTCGGGACTTTAATGAAAAACTGTTTTTT.

This chain joins TRBV7-2 and TRBJ1-6, with 11 bases fitting TRBD1. The CDR3 is 15 amino acids. Germline CDR1 SGHTA, CDR2 FQGNSA. V lost 4 bases and J lost 9; bases outside the gene matches: 5. The CDR3 loop reads CASSSLGTGGSPLHF. The CDR3, as DNA: TGTGCCAGCAGCTCCCTGGGGACAGGGGGTTCACCCCTCCACTTT.

V and J are TRBV20-1 and TRBJ2-5, with unresolved D. V was clipped by 2 bases and J by 5 bases, with 6 bases between them. The CDR3 runs 11 residues. The germline V gene encodes CDR1 DFQATT and CDR2 SNEGSKA (reference sequence). The CDR3 nucleotides read TGCAGTGCTAGAATCGCGGAGACCCAGTACTTC. Protein product: CSARIAETQYF.

The V gene is TRBV25-1, the J gene TRBJ1-2; 8 nucleotides agree with TRBD1. Germline V gene data show CDR1 as MGHDK and CDR2 as SYGVNS. This CDR3 is 15 amino acids long. The V segment lost 2 bases and the J segment 7 bases; nucleotides outside the gene matches: 9. CDR3 in DNA: TGTGCCAGCAGTGAACCGAGACAGGGGCAGATTGGCTACACCTTC. Translated, it gives CASSEPRQGQIGYTF.

V is TRBV5-1 and J is TRBJ2-1, with 14 positions matching TRBD2. The CDR3 has 17 residues. J lost 9 bases, V lost 6 bases, and 14 bases had no gene match. Germline V gene data show CDR1 as SGHRS and CDR2 as YFSETQ. As DNA, the CDR3 is TGCGCCAGCACCCGACAGGCCGGGACTAGCGGGAGAGGTGAGCAGTTCTTC. It specifies CASTRQAGTSGRGEQFF.

The gene calls are TRBV5-1 and TRBJ1-6; D not certain. Germline CDR1 SGHRS, CDR2 YFSETQ. The CDR3 covers 15 residues. Trimming left V 0 bases short and J 6 bases short, with 10 bases between. As DNA, the CDR3 is TGCGCCAGCAGCTTGGCCGGCTACAGTAATTCACCCCTCCACTTT. It is translated as CASSLAGYSNSPLHF.

The CDR3 region is CASSASSYNEQFF. The CDR3 coding sequence is TGTGCCAGCAGCGCCAGCTCCTACAATGAGCAGTTCTTC. This sequence joins TRBV9 and TRBJ2-1; D gene unclear. Germline CDR1 is SGDLS and CDR2 is YYNGEE. The CDR3 extends over 13 amino acids. Trimming took 3 bases from V and 0 from J, leaving 4 bases between them. Filled out from reference TRBV9 and TRBJ2-1, the complete variable domain reads DSGVTQTPKHLITATGQRVTLRCSPRSGDLSVYWYQQSLDQGLQFLIQYYNGEERAKGNILERFSAQQFPDLHSELNLSSLELGDSALYFCASSASSYNEQFFGPGTRLTVL.

This clone was seen only once. The rearrangement links TRBV28 to TRBJ2-7; TRBD1 is a possible D gene (6 bases). V dropped 3 bases and J dropped 4 bases, with 13 bases sitting between them. This CDR3 spans 14 amino acids. Germline values: CDR1 MDHEN, CDR2 SYDVKM. The CDR3, as DNA: TGTGCCAGCAGTTTCGGCAGGGGTGGGTACGAGCAGTACGTC. Amino acid sequence: CASSFGRGGYEQYV.

The J gene is TRBJ1-1, the V gene TRBV10-3; 8 bases agree with TRBD1. The CDR3 extends over 15 amino acids. Unmatched junction bases numbered 11, after V lost 7 bases and J lost 4 bases. Germline assignment: CDR1 ENHRY and CDR2 SYGVKD. The CDR3: CAIKEDGQGGTEAFF. As DNA, the CDR3 is TGTGCCATCAAAGAAGACGGACAGGGTGGCACTGAAGCTTTCTTT.

The V and J genes are TRBV21-1 and TRBJ1-1; whether TRBD1, the table's D call, matches the DNA was not checked. TRBV21-1 is a documented pseudogene. The CDR3 sequence is 15 residues long. CDR3 DNA sequence: TGTGCCAGCACCAACCTAGACAGGATGAACACTGAAGCTTTCTTT. Residues: CASTNLDRMNTEAFF.